This T cell receptor (beta chain) was sequenced in a study of regulatory T cells in long-lasting Graves disease. This clonotype was counted between two and nine times. Germline lookup yields CDR1 MGHDK and CDR2 SYGVNS. V was shortened by 3 bases and J by 8 bases, with 10 bases between the two germline ends. The CDR3 spans 12 residues. Time point in this sample: persistent/refractory GD, antithyroid drugs over 5 years with positive TRAb. Extracted PBMC RNA gave rise to the TCR library. Combining iRepertoire HTBI primers with Arm-PCR of CDR3 regions, the authors built TCR beta libraries. TCRdb itself ran the multiplex PCR reads through MiXCR, one entry per CDR3 protein. The data show about 470,000 distinct CDR3 sequences, about a fifth seen once.

The chain joins TRBV25-1 to TRBJ1-2; possibly TRBD1 for D (5 bases). The sequenced sample was peripheral blood mononuclear cells (PBMCs), obtained when the disease was refractory, from a patient treated with antithyroid drugs. The TCR comes from a female donor with Graves disease. DNA of the CDR3: TGTGCCAGCAGTGAGGACACCTTAGGCTACACCTTC. It translates to CASSEDTLGYTF.